The 7 T cell receptor beta chains reported below all come from one sample, sequenced in a study of CD8 T cells in ankylosing spondylitis. In TCRdb, the 5' RACE reads were re-called with MiXCR into one record per CDR3 protein. The profile shows under 450,000 distinct CDR3 sequences, 20% to 25% of them singletons. The specimen sequenced was blood, either unsorted or a sorted T cell fraction (not recorded which). These receptor sequences come from a male donor with ankylosing spondylitis or in good health (not recorded which).

This clonotype occurred a few times. The rearrangement uses TRBV7-9 and TRBJ2-3, with 7 bases fitting TRBD1. Losses at the gene ends were 3 bases for V and 2 bases for J; bases not matched to a gene: 5. Germline CDR1 and CDR2: SEHNR and FQNEAQ (reference sequence). The CDR3 runs to 15 residues. CDR3 in DNA: TGTGCCAGCAGCTTTGAGGGGGCAATCACAGATACGCAGTATTTT. It codes for CASSFEGAITDTQYF.

CDR3 DNA: TGCGCCAGCAGCTTCACGACAGGGCCGAACACTGAAGCTTTCTTT. Translated, it gives CASSFTTGPNTEAFF. This chain joins TRBV5-1 and TRBJ1-1, with 7 bases that match TRBD1. The CDR3 extends over 15 amino acids. V lost 2 bases to trimming and J lost 1 base; unmatched junction nucleotides: 5. The V gene's germline CDR1 is SGHRS and CDR2 YFSETQ.

This clonotype was seen only a few times. This chain connects TRBV7-6 to TRBJ2-6; D is unresolved. The CDR3 has 14 residues. Trimming removed 2 bases at V and 4 bases at J, with 6 bases between. Germline V gives CDR1 SGHVS, CDR2 FNYEAQ. This CDR3 reads CASSLYGGANVLTF. The CDR3 coding sequence is TGTGCCAGCAGCTTATATGGGGGGGCCAACGTCCTGACTTTC.

This clonotype was seen a few times. The chain has TRBV5-1 and TRBJ1-2; D unresolved. Trimming pared 1 base from V and 0 bases from J, leaving 16 bases between. The CDR3 loop spans 17 amino acids. Per germline, CDR1 SGHRS and CDR2 YFSETQ. The CDR3 DNA reads as TGCGCCAGCAGCTTGCAGTCCCAGACGGAACCTAACTATGGCTACACCTTC. Residues: CASSLQSQTEPNYGYTF. Filled out from reference TRBV5-1 and TRBJ1-2, the complete variable domain reads KAGVTQTPRYLIKTRGQQVTLSCSPISGHRSVSWYQQTPGQGLQFLFEYFSETQRNKGNFPGRFSGRQFSNSRSEMNVSTLELGDSALYLCASSLQSQTEPNYGYTFGSGTRLTVV.

This clonotype was detected once. V is TRBV3-1 and J is TRBJ2-3; 12 nucleotides match TRBD2. V was pared by 0 bases and J by 1 base, with 8 bases of the junction left unmatched. In germline, CDR1 is LGHDT, CDR2 YNNKEL (reference sequence). This CDR3 is built from 19 residues. This CDR3 is CASSQDPRLAGAGTDTQYF. The CDR3 bases are TGTGCCAGCAGCCAAGATCCACGACTAGCGGGGGCGGGCACAGATACGCAGTATTTT.

The rearrangement joins TRBV6-5 to TRBJ2-5; D is perhaps TRBD1 (6 bases). Per the germline V gene, CDR1 is MNHEY and CDR2 is SVGAGI. Trimming took off 0 bases at V and 5 bases at J, with 13 bases between the two ends. This CDR3 comprises 15 residues. CDR3 sequence: CASSYSRQGLETQYF. CDR3 nucleotide sequence: TGTGCCAGCAGTTACTCGAGGCAGGGGCTGGAGACCCAGTACTTC.

The chain combines TRBV12-3 or TRBV12-4 with TRBJ2-3; D remains ambiguous. The CDR3 is 14 amino acids. With 1 base removed from V and 1 base from J, the gap between germline ends came to 6 bases. For the CDR3, the DNA is TGTGCCAGCAGTTTAGAGCTGGGCACAGATACGCAGTATTTT. Amino acid sequence: CASSLELGTDTQYF.